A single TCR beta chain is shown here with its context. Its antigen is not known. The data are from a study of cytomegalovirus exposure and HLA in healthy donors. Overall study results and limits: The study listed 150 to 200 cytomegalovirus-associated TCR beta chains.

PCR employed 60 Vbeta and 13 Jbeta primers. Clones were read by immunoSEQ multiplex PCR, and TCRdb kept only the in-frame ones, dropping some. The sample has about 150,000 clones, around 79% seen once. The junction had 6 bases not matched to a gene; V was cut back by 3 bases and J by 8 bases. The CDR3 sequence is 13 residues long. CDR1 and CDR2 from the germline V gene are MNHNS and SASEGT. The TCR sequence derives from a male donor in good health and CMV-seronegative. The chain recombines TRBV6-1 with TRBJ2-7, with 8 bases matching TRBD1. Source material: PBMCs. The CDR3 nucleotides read TGTGCCAGCAGTGATGGACAGGGAGCAAAGCAGTACTTC. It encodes CASSDGQGAKQYF.